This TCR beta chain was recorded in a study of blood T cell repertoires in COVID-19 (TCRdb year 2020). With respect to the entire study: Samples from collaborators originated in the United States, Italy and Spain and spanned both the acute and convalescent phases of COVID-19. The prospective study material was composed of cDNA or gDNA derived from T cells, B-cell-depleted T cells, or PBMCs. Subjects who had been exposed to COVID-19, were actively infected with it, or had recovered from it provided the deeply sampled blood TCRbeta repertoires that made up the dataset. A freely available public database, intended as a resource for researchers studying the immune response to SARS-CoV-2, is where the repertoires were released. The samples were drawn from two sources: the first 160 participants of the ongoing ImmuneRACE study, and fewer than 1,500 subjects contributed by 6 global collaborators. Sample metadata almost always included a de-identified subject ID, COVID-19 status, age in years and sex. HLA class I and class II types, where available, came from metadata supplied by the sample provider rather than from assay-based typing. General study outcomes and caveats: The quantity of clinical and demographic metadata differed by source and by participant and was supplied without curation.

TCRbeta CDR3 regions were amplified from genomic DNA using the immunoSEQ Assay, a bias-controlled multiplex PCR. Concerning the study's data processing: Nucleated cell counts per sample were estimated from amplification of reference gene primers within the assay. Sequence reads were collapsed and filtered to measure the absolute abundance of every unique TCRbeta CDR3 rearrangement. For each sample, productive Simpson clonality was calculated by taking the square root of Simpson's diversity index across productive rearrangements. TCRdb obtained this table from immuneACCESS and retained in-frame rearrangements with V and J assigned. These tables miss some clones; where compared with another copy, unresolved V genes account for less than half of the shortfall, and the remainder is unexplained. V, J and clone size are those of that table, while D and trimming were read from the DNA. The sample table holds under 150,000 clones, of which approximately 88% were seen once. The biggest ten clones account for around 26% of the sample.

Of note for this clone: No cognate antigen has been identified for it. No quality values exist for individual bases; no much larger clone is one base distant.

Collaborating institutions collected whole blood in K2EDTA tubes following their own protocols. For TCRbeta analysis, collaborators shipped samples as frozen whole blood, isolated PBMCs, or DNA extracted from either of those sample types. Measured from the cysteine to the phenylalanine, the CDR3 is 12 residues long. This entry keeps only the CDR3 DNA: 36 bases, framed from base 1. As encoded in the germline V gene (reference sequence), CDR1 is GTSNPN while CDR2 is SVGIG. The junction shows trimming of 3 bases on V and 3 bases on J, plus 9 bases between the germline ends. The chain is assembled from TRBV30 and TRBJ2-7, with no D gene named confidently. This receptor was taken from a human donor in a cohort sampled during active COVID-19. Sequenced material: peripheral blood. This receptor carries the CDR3 CAWRKEFYEQYF. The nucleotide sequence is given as TGTGCCTGGAGGAAGGAGTTCTACGAGCAGTACTTC. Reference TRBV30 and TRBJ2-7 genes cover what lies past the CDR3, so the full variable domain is SQTIHQWPATLVQPVGSPLSLECTVEGTSNPNLYWYRQAAGRGLQLLFYSVGIGQISSEVPQNLSASRPQDRQFILSSKKLLLSDSGFYLCAWRKEFYEQYFGPGTRLTVT.